This T cell receptor (beta chain) was obtained from a study of blood T cell repertoires in COVID-19. In the study overall: COVID-19 samples, acute and convalescent, were from the United States, Italy and Spain.

TCRdb's table, derived via immunoSEQ multiplex PCR, lists solely in-frame clones and lacks some. This table holds 35,000 to 50,000 clones, 88% found once. CDR3 length: 13 residues. V was clipped by 3 bases and J by 2 bases, with 9 bases between them. Germline V gene lookup returns CDR1 SGDLS and CDR2 YYNGEE. The sequencing sample was made of peripheral blood. The J gene is TRBJ2-7, the V gene TRBV9; D is uncertain. The TCR sequence derives from a human donor in a cohort sampled during active COVID-19. The CDR3 coding sequence is TGTGCCAGCAGCGGGGCTTATCCCTACGAGCAGTACTTC. Its translation: CASSGAYPYEQYF.